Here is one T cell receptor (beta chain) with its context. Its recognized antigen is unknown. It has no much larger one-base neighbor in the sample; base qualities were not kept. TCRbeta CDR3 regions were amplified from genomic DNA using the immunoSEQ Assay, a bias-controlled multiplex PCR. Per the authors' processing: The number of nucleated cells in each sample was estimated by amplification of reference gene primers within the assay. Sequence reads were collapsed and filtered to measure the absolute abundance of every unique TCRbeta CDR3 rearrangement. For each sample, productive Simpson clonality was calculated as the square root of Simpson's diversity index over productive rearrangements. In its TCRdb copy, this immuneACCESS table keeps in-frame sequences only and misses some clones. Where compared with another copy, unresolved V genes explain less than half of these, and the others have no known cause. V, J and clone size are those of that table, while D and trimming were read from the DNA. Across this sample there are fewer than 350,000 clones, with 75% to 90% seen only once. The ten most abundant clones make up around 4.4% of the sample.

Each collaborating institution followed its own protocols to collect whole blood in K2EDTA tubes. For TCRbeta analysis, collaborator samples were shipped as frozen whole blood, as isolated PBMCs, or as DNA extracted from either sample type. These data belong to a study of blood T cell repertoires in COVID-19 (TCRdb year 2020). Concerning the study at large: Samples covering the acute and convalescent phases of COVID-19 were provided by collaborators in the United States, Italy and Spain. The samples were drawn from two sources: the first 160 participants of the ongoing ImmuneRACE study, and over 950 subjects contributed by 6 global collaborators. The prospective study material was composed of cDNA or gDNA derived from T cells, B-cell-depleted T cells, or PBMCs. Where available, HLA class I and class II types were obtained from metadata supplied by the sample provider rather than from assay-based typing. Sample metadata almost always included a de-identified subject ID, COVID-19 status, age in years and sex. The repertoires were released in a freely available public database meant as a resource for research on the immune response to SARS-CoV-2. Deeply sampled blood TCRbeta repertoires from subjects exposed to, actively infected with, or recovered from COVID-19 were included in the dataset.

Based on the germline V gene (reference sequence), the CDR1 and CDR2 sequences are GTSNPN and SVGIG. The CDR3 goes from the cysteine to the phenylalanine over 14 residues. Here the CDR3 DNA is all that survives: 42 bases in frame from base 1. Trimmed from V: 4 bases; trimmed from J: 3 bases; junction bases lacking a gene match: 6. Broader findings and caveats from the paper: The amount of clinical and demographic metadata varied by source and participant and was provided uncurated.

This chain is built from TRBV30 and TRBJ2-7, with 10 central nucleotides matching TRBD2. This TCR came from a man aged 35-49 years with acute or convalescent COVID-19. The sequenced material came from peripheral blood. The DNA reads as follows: TGTGCCTGGACCCGGACTAGCGGATTCTACGAGCAGTACTTC. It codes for CAWTRTSGFYEQYF.